This entry lists 17 T cell receptor beta chains sequenced from one sample in a study of radiation and T cells in renal cell carcinoma. Noted treatment: 15 Gy SBRT to primary tumor, nephrectomy 4 weeks later. Sequencing used immunoSEQ multiplex PCR; TCRdb keeps in-frame clones, though not all of them. Among roughly 10,000 clones, more than 60% were seen once, and the ten largest hold roughly 17%. Source: tumor tissue, taken from a patient whose treatment included radiotherapy and nephrectomy. These receptors were collected from a woman aged 45-60 years with renal cell carcinoma.

This clone came up once. The V and J genes are TRBV14 and TRBJ2-2; D perhaps matches TRBD2 (6 bases). V dropped 4 bases and J dropped 3 bases, with 9 bases sitting between them. Per germline, CDR1 SGHDN and CDR2 FVKESK. The CDR3 runs 14 residues. CDR3 nucleotides: TGTGCCAGCAGCCCAGGGACTGACACCGGGGAGCTGTTTTTT. Protein product: CASSPGTDTGELFF.

The chain uses TRBV19 and TRBJ2-5, with 8 bases aligning to TRBD1. With V trimmed by 7 bases and J by 6 bases, 13 bases remained unmatched. The CDR3 runs to 15 residues. Germline-derived CDR1 and CDR2 are LNHDA and SQIVND (reference sequence). The CDR3 DNA reads TGTGCCAGTAAAAGCTCCCCAGGGGGCGGGCAGACCCAGTACTTC. Translated: CASKSSPGGGQTQYF.

The chain recombines TRBV2 with TRBJ1-5; maybe TRBD1 (5 bases). The CDR3 has 14 amino acids. Trimming removed 4 bases from V and 3 bases from J, with 10 bases in between. Per the germline V gene, CDR1 is SNHLY and CDR2 is FYNNEI. In nucleotides, the CDR3 is TGTGCCAGCAGTGTCCGGGACTTCAATCAGCCCCAGCATTTT. Amino acids: CASSVRDFNQPQHF.

This clone has more than one count but fewer than ten. This chain connects TRBV7-2 to TRBJ2-7; 13 bases are shared with TRBD2. The CDR3 length is 17 residues. Germline loops: CDR1 SGHTA, CDR2 FQGNSA. Trimming removed 6 bases from V and 1 base from J; junction bases left unmatched: 9. The DNA for the CDR3 is TGTGCCAGCAGGGATACTAGCGGGAGGGTCGGGTCCTACGAGCAGTACTTC. Translated: CASRDTSGRVGSYEQYF.

The V and J genes are TRBV28 and TRBJ1-5, with a possible D match to TRBD1 (5 bases). V was cut by 3 bases and J by 5 bases, with 14 bases left in between. CDR3 length: 15 residues. Germline CDR1 and CDR2: MDHEN and SYDVKM. The CDR3 reads CASSFIGRVDQPQHF. CDR3 nucleotide sequence: TGTGCCAGCAGTTTCATCGGCAGGGTGGATCAGCCCCAGCATTTT.

The gene calls are TRBV9 and TRBJ2-5; the D call may be TRBD1 or TRBD2 (5 bases each). V was shortened by 0 bases and J by 5 bases, with 11 bases between the two germline ends. Germline V gene lookup returns CDR1 SGDLS and CDR2 YYNGEE. The CDR3 extends over 14 amino acids. CDR3 bases: TGTGCCAGCAGCGTAGCCGGGACCGGGGAGACCCAGTACTTC. Amino acids: CASSVAGTGETQYF.

The chain couples TRBV30 to TRBJ1-5; D is undetermined. Germline CDR1 reads GTSNPN; CDR2 reads SVGIG (reference sequence). There are 13 residues in the CDR3. V was shortened by 5 bases and J by 4 bases, with 12 bases between the two germline ends. The CDR3: CAWAAGSNQPQHF. The CDR3 DNA sequence: TGTGCCTGGGCGGCTGGGAGTAATCAGCCCCAGCATTTT.

The chain uses TRBV25-1 and TRBJ1-1; no reliable D call. Per the germline V gene, CDR1 is MGHDK and CDR2 is SYGVNS. This CDR3 spans 15 amino acids. V lost 1 base, J lost 0 bases, and 9 bases lay in between. The CDR3 DNA reads as TGTGCCAGCAGTGAATTTTCGGATTTGAACACTGAAGCTTTCTTT. It encodes CASSEFSDLNTEAFF.

The chain has TRBV10-3 and TRBJ1-2, with TRBD1 matching 7 bases. Germline V CDR1 and CDR2: ENHRY, SYGVKD. V shed 6 bases, J shed 7 bases, and the junction held 5 bases outside the gene matches. The CDR3 runs to 12 residues. The CDR3 here is CAIRAGGGGYTF. The CDR3 DNA sequence: TGTGCCATCAGGGCAGGGGGAGGTGGCTACACCTTC.

This clone was counted a few times. V and J are TRBV5-1 and TRBJ1-1; 8 bases align to TRBD1. J was trimmed by 6 bases and V by 4 bases; bases with no gene match: 11. The CDR3 sequence is 15 residues long. Germline V gives CDR1 SGHRS, CDR2 YFSETQ. CDR3: CASSPRTGREAEAFF. CDR3 sequence (DNA): TGCGCCAGCAGCCCTAGGACAGGGAGGGAGGCTGAAGCTTTCTTT. The whole variable domain, remainder taken from reference TRBV5-1 and TRBJ1-1, is KAGVTQTPRYLIKTRGQQVTLSCSPISGHRSVSWYQQTPGQGLQFLFEYFSETQRNKGNFPGRFSGRQFSNSRSEMNVSTLELGDSALYLCASSPRTGREAEAFFGQGTRLTVV.

Note on this clone: At one boundary the junction diverges from the germline segment, which might be a read error. The sample holds other DNA sequences that translate to the same CDR3. The V call is TRBV18, the J call TRBJ2-1, with 7 nucleotides matching TRBD1. CDR3 length: 14 residues. Germline V lookup: CDR1 KGHSH, CDR2 LQKENI. The CDR3 DNA is TGTGCCAGCTCACGGACAGGATACTACAATGAACAGTTCTTC. Its translation: CASSRTGYYNEQFF.

This chain connects TRBV19 to TRBJ1-2, with 8 bases identical to TRBD1. This CDR3 contains 16 residues. The junction had 12 bases not matched to a gene; V was cut back by 2 bases and J by 7 bases. Germline assignment: CDR1 LNHDA and CDR2 SQIVND (reference sequence). CDR3 DNA: TGTGCCAGTAGTATAAAACCGGGACAGGAAGCAAGTGGCTACACCTTC. It yields the protein CASSIKPGQEASGYTF.

Comments on this clone: The sample carries other DNA sequences with the same CDR3. The chain combines TRBV5-1 with TRBJ2-2; 7 bases are shared with TRBD2. The CDR3 loop spans 14 amino acids. Looked up from germline, CDR1 is SGHRS and CDR2 is YFSETQ. The junction had 5 bases not matched to a gene; V was cut back by 4 bases and J by 5 bases. This CDR3 is CASSPGRGTGELFF. For the CDR3, the DNA is TGCGCCAGCAGCCCTGGGCGGGGGACCGGGGAGCTGTTTTTT.

DNA for the CDR3: TGTGCCATCAGTGAAATCCGCTCTGGAAACACCATATATTTT. Translated: CAISEIRSGNTIYF. The rearrangement joins TRBV10-3 to TRBJ1-3; D is unclear. The CDR3 is made up of 14 amino acids. Germline assignment: CDR1 ENHRY and CDR2 SYGVKD. V lost 3 bases and J lost 0, with 6 bases in between.

Relative to its sample, this clone is medium-sized (0.01 to 0.1%). This chain links TRBV28 with TRBJ2-7, with TRBD1 matching 12 bases. Germline V gene sequence: CDR1 MDHEN, CDR2 SYDVKM. The CDR3 contains 14 residues. Unmatched junction bases numbered 5, after V lost 6 bases and J lost 5 bases. The CDR3 sequence is CASRTGTGGHEQYF. The CDR3 DNA is TGTGCCAGCAGAACGGGGACAGGGGGCCACGAGCAGTACTTC.

This clone was picked up a small number of times. CDR3 nucleotides: TGTGCCAGTCGCGAAAGGGGGGATAATCGACCCCAGCATTTT. Its translation: CASRERGDNRPQHF. The J gene is TRBJ1-5, the V gene TRBV6-5; possibly TRBD1 for D (6 bases). V lost 9 bases and J lost 10, with 22 bases in between. Per germline, CDR1 MNHEY and CDR2 SVGAGI. The CDR3 is made up of 14 amino acids.

The gene calls are TRBV28 and TRBJ1-1; D gene unclear. V was cut by 5 bases and J by 8 bases, with 9 bases left in between. The CDR3 loop spans 11 amino acids. From germline, CDR1 is MDHEN and CDR2 SYDVKM. This CDR3 is CASSLSREAFF. Here the CDR3 DNA reads TGTGCCAGCAGTCTATCCAGGGAAGCTTTCTTT. The variable domain in full, with the rest retrieved from reference TRBV28 and TRBJ1-1, is DVKVTQSSRYLVKRTGEKVFLECVQDMDHENMFWYRQDPGLGLRLIYFSYDVKMKEKGDIPEGYSVSREKKERFSLILESASTNQTSMYLCASSLSREAFFGQGTRLTVV.